This TCR beta chain came from a study of blood T cell repertoires in COVID-19. For the study at large: Specimens from acute and convalescent COVID-19 originated in the United States, Italy and Spain. T cells, B-cell-depleted T cells, or PBMCs supplied cDNA or gDNA.

The CDR3 has 13 residues. Germline V gene sequence: CDR1 SGHDT, CDR2 YYEEEE. Trimming took off 4 bases at V and 6 bases at J, with 13 bases between the two ends. This clone was picked up a small number of times. Authors' data handling: Quantification of nucleated cells was approximated via reference gene primer amplification. TCRdb's copy holds only in-frame clones and misses some; the assay was immunoSEQ multiplex PCR. That table gives V, J and clone size, and the DNA gave D and trimming. This sample has about 41,000 clones, with 75% to 85% found just once. The TCR comes from a man aged 80 or over with acute or convalescent COVID-19. The sample consisted of peripheral blood. The chain is built from TRBV5-6 and TRBJ1-1; a possible D gene is TRBD1 (6 bases). CDR3 sequence: CASSPIRTAEAFF. DNA for the CDR3: TGTGCCAGCAGCCCCATCAGGACAGCTGAAGCTTTCTTT.